A selection of T cell receptor beta chains follows, all from one sample in a study of cytomegalovirus exposure and HLA in healthy donors. TCRdb's copy holds only in-frame clones and misses some; the assay was immunoSEQ multiplex PCR. The sample lists more than 60,000 clones, just over 95% seen once, with 4.5% to 5% in the top ten. The sequencing sample was made of PBMCs. The receptors originated from a woman under 30 in good health and CMV-seropositive. The conserved cysteine and the conserved F or W are not part of the CDR3 here. Fields, in order: J gene, V gene, CDR3 protein.

TRBJ1-1,TRBV7-3,ASSPGGPGTEAF
TRBJ2-2,TRBV7-9,ASSPGTSGRDTGELF
TRBJ2-1,TRBV7-9,ASSPGRANEQF
TRBJ2-1,TRBV7-9,ASGRGGVSYNEQF
TRBJ1-3,TRBV25-1,ASSEAGNSGNTIY
TRBJ2-1,TRBV7-8,ASSSGLTRNEQF
TRBJ2-7,TRBV11-3,ASSLTAGVYEQY
TRBJ2-7,TRBV19,ASSISPLNTYEQY
TRBJ2-1,TRBV4-1,ASSQGTSGRALNEQF
TRBJ2-2,TRBV18,ASSPPLAGSNTGELF
TRBJ1-1,TRBV6-1,ASSDRGEEAF
TRBJ2-1,TRBV7-9,ASNGGAGGYNEQF
TRBJ1-2,TRBV30,AWSLGQASGYT
TRBJ2-1,TRBV6-6,ASRPRGSGTHNEQF
TRBJ2-3,TRBV28,ASSQTGVGGDTQY
TRBJ2-3,TRBV19,ASSKPQGGDTQY